This T cell receptor (beta chain) was sequenced during a study of neurological immune-mediated disorders (dated by TCRdb to the late 2010s). Regarding the research as a whole: Among the approximately 34 multiple sclerosis patients, 31 had relapsing-remitting MS and 3 had secondary progressive MS. Using UMI-based sequencing, the study compared peripheral blood TCR-beta repertoires from patients with HTLV-I-associated myelopathy (HAM/TSP), patients with multiple sclerosis, and healthy controls. Longitudinal samples, technical triplicates and paired sorted CD4+ and CD8+ T-cell subsets, alongside PBMC samples, were included among the approximately 110 TCR-beta libraries. The cohort included approximately 70 subjects: roughly 15 with HAM/TSP, about 34 with multiple sclerosis, and roughly 20 healthy controls. What the research found in general, with its limitations: The MS cluster was not associated with any clinical or MRI features, and the authors stated that larger cohorts are needed. No identical CDR3 amino acid sequences were found to be shared among expanded clones across subjects, suggesting that TCR-beta repertoires were private in all groups. TCR clonal expansion was highest in HAM/TSP patients and lowest in MS patients, with MS patients falling below even healthy controls. In phylogenetic analysis, the repertoires of 18 of 34 MS patients grouped into a cluster of related CDR3 sequences, which suggests a possible signature at the repertoire level.

The table lists this clonotype with many counts. Its target antigen remains unknown. Base qualities are missing; no much larger clone stands one base away. At the junction V is shortened by 0 bases and J by 4 bases, with 21 bases in between. CDR1 and CDR2, per the germline V gene (reference sequence), are DFQATT and SNEGSKA. The cysteine opens and the phenylalanine closes a CDR3 of 17 amino acids. Only CDR3 DNA is held: 51 bases, read in frame from base 1. To synthesize cDNA, template-switch 5'RACE was performed with a primer carrying a 10-nucleotide random unique molecular identifier so that each TCR transcript was tagged. Every sequencing run yielded over 190 million TCR-beta sequences covering 15-18 subjects. Total RNA was extracted with the RNeasy kit. The KAPA Real-time Library Amplification kit was used to amplify TCR-beta VDJ regions with primers for the TCR constant region and the 5'RACE anchor. Sample indexes and Illumina adaptors were added in a first PCR, after which library yield was increased in a second PCR. After Ampure bead purification, the TCR product of roughly 650 bp was size-selected on a 2% E-gel SizeSelection system. Before pooling, libraries had their quality checked on a Bioanalyzer, their concentration measured with Qubit, and their quantity determined with the Kapa Library Quantification kit. An Illumina HiSeq 2500 was used to sequence the libraries paired-end at 2 x 150 bp. To increase sequence diversity, roughly 24-31% phiX was spiked into each library pool. In the authors' own workflow: Quality-filtered reads were processed with the UMI-based MiGEC pipeline, which removed over 85% of raw TCR sequences during error correction. VDJ genes were aligned to IMGT germline references, and clonotypes were defined by unique CDR3 amino acid sequence plus V-J genes. VDJtools evaluated clonal expansion, Shannon diversity and CDR3 relatedness (CalcPairwiseDistances, ClusterSamples); CLCbio workbench built phylogenetic trees. A clone was classed as expanded if it had 8 or more unique UMIs, a cutoff based on coefficient-of-variation modelling across technical triplicates. Using fastp at Q25 and MiXCR, TCRdb reprocessed the public reads and kept productive beta chains. Every CDR3 protein is listed once, alongside the most common genes and DNA of its rows. Here the V and J calls rest on TCRdb's processing, not on the authors' analysis. The sample yields roughly 70,000 distinct CDR3 sequences; roughly 3.9% were counted once. Of the sample, approximately 1.2% falls within the top ten clones.

For the unsorted PBMC libraries, 2 million PBMCs were stored in RNAlater at -80 degrees C until RNA extraction and were used to generate the libraries. Multiple sclerosis patients were enrolled in a US clinical protocol under which disease progression was evaluated by magnetic resonance imaging. Peripheral blood was subjected to Ficoll-Hypaque density gradient centrifugation to isolate PBMCs, which were then cryopreserved in liquid nitrogen. The specimen was PBMCs. This clonotype was obtained from a young man with multiple sclerosis. Rearrangement joined TRBV20-1 to TRBJ1-2, and TRBD1 may be the D gene, going by 6 matching bases. The sequence in DNA is TGCAGTGCTAGAGATAGTAGGACAGCCACGGGGGCCTATGGCTACACCTTC. This sequence encodes CSARDSRTATGAYGYTF.